Here is one T cell receptor (beta chain) with its context. Its antigen is unidentified. The CDR3 extends over 16 amino acids. The germline V gene has CDR1 SGHTA and CDR2 FQGNSA. V gave up 2 bases and J gave up 3 bases; unmatched junction bases: 9. The assay was immunoSEQ multiplex PCR, and TCRdb's table has in-frame clones only and misses some. In the table there are around 2,000,000 clones, over 85% of which are singletons. The data are from a study of shared clonotypes between healthy human individuals. Notes on the study in general: It was observed that roughly 4.8% of naive CD4 clonotypes were shared across four donors.

This sequence originates from a man younger than 30 in good health. V and J are TRBV7-2 and TRBJ1-2, with TRBD1 matching over 7 bases. Specimen: naive CD4+ T cells sorted from blood. The sample's subset: CD45RA+ positively selected. The CDR3 nucleotides read TGTGCCAGCAGCTTAAATTTTCGGGACAGCGACTATGGCTACACCTTC. As protein: CASSLNFRDSDYGYTF.